One sample yielded the 22 T cell receptor beta chains listed below, sequenced in a study of CD8+ T cells in alopecia areata. cDNA serving as the sequencing template came from extracted, reverse transcribed RNA. The assay was immunoSEQ multiplex PCR, and TCRdb's table has in-frame clones only and misses some. The sample contains some 96,000 clones, under 70% of which appear only once. As to treatment: oral pan-JAK inhibitor, 5-10 mg twice daily. The sample in question was CD8+ T cells sorted from blood, obtained at week 4, from a patient treated with tofacitinib. The origin of the receptors is a human donor with alopecia areata.

In its sample, this clone was seen a few times. This chain joins TRBV7-8 and TRBJ1-3; 7 positions agree with TRBD1. CDR1 is SGHVS, CDR2 FQNEAQ, per germline. This CDR3 is built from 17 residues. V was pared by 6 bases and J by 0 bases, with 11 bases of the junction left unmatched. The chain's CDR3 is CASSSARGEPSGNTIYF. The CDR3 DNA reads TGTGCCAGCAGTTCCGCCAGGGGGGAACCCTCTGGAAACACCATATATTTT.

The J gene is TRBJ2-7, the V gene TRBV7-2; 7 nucleotides align to TRBD1. Germline V lookup: CDR1 SGHTA, CDR2 FQGNSA. The CDR3 spans 15 residues. V lost 0 bases, J lost 2 bases, and 4 bases stayed unmatched. This CDR3 reads CASSLATGQTYEQYF. Written as DNA, the CDR3 is TGTGCCAGCAGCTTAGCCACGGGACAGACCTACGAGCAGTACTTC.

This chain uses TRBV5-1 with TRBJ1-1; no clear D gene. This CDR3 contains 15 residues. Trimming removed 1 base from V and 1 base from J, with 11 bases in between. The germline V gene has CDR1 SGHRS and CDR2 YFSETQ. The CDR3 DNA reads as TGCGCCAGCAGCTTGTCCCCCGACAAGAACACTGAAGCTTTCTTT. Its protein is CASSLSPDKNTEAFF. The whole variable domain, filled in from reference TRBV5-1 and TRBJ1-1, reads KAGVTQTPRYLIKTRGQQVTLSCSPISGHRSVSWYQQTPGQGLQFLFEYFSETQRNKGNFPGRFSGRQFSNSRSEMNVSTLELGDSALYLCASSLSPDKNTEAFFGQGTRLTVV.

V is TRBV9 and J is TRBJ2-7; TRBD1 agrees at 7 bases. With V trimmed by 0 bases and J by 0 bases, 3 bases remained unmatched. This CDR3 has 15 amino acids. Germline V lookup: CDR1 SGDLS, CDR2 YYNGEE. This CDR3 reads CASSVGQGDSYEQYF. CDR3 in DNA: TGTGCCAGCAGCGTAGGACAGGGCGACTCCTACGAGCAGTACTTC.

As regards this clone: This specimen includes other DNA sequences encoding the same CDR3. This chain links TRBV27 with TRBJ1-2, with D perhaps matching TRBD1 (6 bases). V was clipped by 5 bases and J by 2 bases, with 9 bases between them. The CDR3 is made up of 13 amino acids. Looked up from germline, CDR1 is MNHEY and CDR2 is SMNVEV (reference sequence). The CDR3: CASSLQGNYGYTF. DNA for the CDR3: TGTGCCAGCAGTCTACAGGGAAACTATGGCTACACCTTC.

In its sample, this clone was seen a few times. The rearrangement uses TRBV29-1 and TRBJ2-3, with D hard to call. Germline V gene lookup returns CDR1 SQVTM and CDR2 ANQGSEA. This CDR3 comprises 12 residues. Deletions cut 3 bases from V and 3 bases from J, with 7 bases between. CDR3 in DNA: TGCAGCGTTGAGGTAGAAACAGATACGCAGTATTTT. Translation: CSVEVETDTQYF.

The chain links TRBV29-1 to TRBJ1-6; TRBD1 aligns across 7 bases. The CDR3 loop spans 17 amino acids. Trimming cost V 0 bases and J 3 bases; bases outside gene matches: 8. CDR1 and CDR2 (germline): SQVTM, ANQGSEA. This chain's CDR3 is CSVEDPPRDSYNSPLHF. The CDR3 bases are TGCAGCGTTGAAGATCCCCCTCGGGACAGCTATAATTCACCCCTCCACTTT. Using reference TRBV29-1 and TRBJ1-6 for the parts outside the CDR3, the full variable domain is SAVISQKPSRDICQRGTSLTIQCQVDSQVTMMFWYRQQPGQSLTLIATANQGSEATYESGFVIDKFPISRPNLTFSTLTVSNMSPEDSSIYLCSVEDPPRDSYNSPLHFGNGTRLTVT.

The sample holds many counts of this clone. This rearrangement joins TRBV27 to TRBJ1-1; D is perhaps TRBD1 (5 bases). The CDR3 totals 14 residues. V was trimmed by 6 bases and J by 2 bases, leaving 13 bases between them. The germline V gene encodes CDR1 MNHEY and CDR2 SMNVEV (reference sequence). CDR3 loop: CASRWMGGNTEAFF. The CDR3 DNA reads TGTGCCAGCAGGTGGATGGGGGGTAACACTGAAGCTTTCTTT.

The chain has TRBV27 and TRBJ1-2, with 9 bases aligning to TRBD1. Germline lookup yields CDR1 MNHEY and CDR2 SMNVEV (reference sequence). The CDR3 contains 13 residues. The V and J ends lost 6 bases and 8 bases, in that order; junction bases with no gene match: 7. CDR3 nucleotide sequence: TGTGCCAGCAGCGACAGGGGGGTGTCCGGCTACACCTTC. Protein: CASSDRGVSGYTF.

In regard to this clone: Other DNA sequences in the sample encode the same CDR3. The chain is built from TRBV4-3 and TRBJ2-7; 9 nucleotides match TRBD2. The junction had 2 bases not matched to a gene; V was cut back by 1 base and J by 1 base. The CDR3 length is 15 residues. Germline lookup yields CDR1 LGHNA and CDR2 YSLEER. DNA for the CDR3: TGCGCCAGCAGCCAAGGTAGCGGGAGTTCCTACGAGCAGTACTTC. Amino acids: CASSQGSGSSYEQYF.

The sample holds one count of this clone. The chain has TRBV27 and TRBJ2-7, with a tentative D call TRBD1 (6 bases). The germline V gene has CDR1 MNHEY and CDR2 SMNVEV (reference sequence). The CDR3 totals 13 residues. Trimming removed 11 bases from V and 4 bases from J, with 18 bases in between. Written as DNA, the CDR3 is TGTGCCTCGTCGCCGGACAGTACTTACGAGCAGTACTTC. Translated: CASSPDSTYEQYF.

This clone has a handful of counts. This chain links TRBV5-6 with TRBJ2-5; 9 bases are a match to TRBD2. In germline, CDR1 is SGHDT, CDR2 YYEEEE. V was clipped by 4 bases and J by 4 bases; unmatched bases: 5. The CDR3 consists of 14 residues. The CDR3 reads CASSPTSGGETQYF. In DNA, the CDR3 is TGTGCCAGCAGCCCGACTAGCGGAGGAGAGACCCAGTACTTC.

The V and J genes are TRBV5-1 and TRBJ1-1, with a weak D call TRBD1 (6 bases). There are 15 residues in the CDR3. Trimming cost V 1 base and J 4 bases, with 14 bases left between them. From germline, CDR1 is SGHRS and CDR2 YFSETQ. For the CDR3, the DNA is TGCGCCAGCAGCTTGTCACCGGGGGCTGGCACTGAAGCTTTCTTT. Its translation: CASSLSPGAGTEAFF.

This clone showed up just a few times. This sequence joins TRBV29-1 and TRBJ2-1; the D is unclear. The germline gives CDR1 SQVTM, CDR2 ANQGSEA. This CDR3 spans 11 amino acids. With 7 bases removed from V and 0 bases from J, the gap between germline ends came to 4 bases. The CDR3 reads CSGGSYNEQFF. CDR3 nucleotide sequence: TGCAGCGGGGGCTCCTACAATGAGCAGTTCTTC.

V gene TRBV7-9 combines with J gene TRBJ1-2; D is unclear. The V gene lost 1 base and the J gene lost 7 bases, with 10 bases spanning the gap. Germline CDR1 and CDR2: SEHNR and FQNEAQ (reference sequence). CDR3 size: 13 residues. DNA for the CDR3: TGTGCCAGCAGCTTAGTAGCGGGCGTTGGCTACACCTTC. Translating gives CASSLVAGVGYTF.

The chain recombines TRBV4-2 with TRBJ2-3, with D hard to call. Per the germline V gene, CDR1 is LGHNA and CDR2 is YNFKEQ. V was trimmed by 1 base and J by 0 bases, leaving 8 bases between them. The CDR3 has 15 amino acids. CDR3 amino acids: CASSQGSSSTDTQYF. Here the CDR3 DNA reads TGTGCCAGCAGCCAAGGATCGAGTAGCACAGATACGCAGTATTTT.

The chain combines TRBV5-6 with TRBJ2-1, with 9 bases matching TRBD1. Germline V gene sequence: CDR1 SGHDT, CDR2 YYEEEE. The junction had 0 bases not matched to a gene; V was cut back by 3 bases and J by 8 bases. This CDR3 contains 12 residues. The chain's CDR3 is CASSWTGDEQFF. The CDR3 bases are TGTGCCAGCAGCTGGACAGGGGATGAGCAGTTCTTC.

This clone was counted a few times. This sequence joins TRBV30 and TRBJ2-1, with D maybe TRBD2 (6 bases). Germline loops: CDR1 GTSNPN, CDR2 SVGIG (reference sequence). The CDR3 runs 13 residues. V was pared by 3 bases and J by 6 bases, with 12 bases between. CDR3 protein: CAWSWFGGNEQFF. In nucleotides, the CDR3 is TGTGCCTGGAGCTGGTTCGGGGGCAATGAGCAGTTCTTC.

The CDR3 DNA is TGTGCCAGCAGCTTAGCTTTGACTAGCGGGTTACAAGAGACCCAGTACTTC. It specifies CASSLALTSGLQETQYF. This chain uses TRBV11-2 with TRBJ2-5; 10 bases agree with TRBD2. Trimming took 1 base from V and 2 from J; bases not matched to a gene: 7. This CDR3 is 17 amino acids long. The germline CDR1 and CDR2 sequences are SGHAT and FQNNGV.

The chain is built from TRBV7-6 and TRBJ1-5, with D uncertain. Trimming took 5 bases from V and 0 from J, leaving 11 bases between them. The V gene's germline CDR1 is SGHVS and CDR2 FNYEAQ. This CDR3 has 15 amino acids. CDR3 protein: CASSPSGDSNQPQHF. In nucleotides, the CDR3 is TGTGCCAGCAGCCCGAGTGGGGATAGCAATCAGCCCCAGCATTTT.

This sequence joins TRBV4-1 and TRBJ2-5; unclear D gene. In germline, CDR1 is MGHRA, CDR2 YSYEKL. The CDR3 has 16 amino acids. V lost 0 bases and J 0 bases, leaving 11 bases between the germline ends. The CDR3 protein is CASSQDRTEYQETQYF. CDR3 bases: TGCGCCAGCAGCCAAGATCGGACGGAGTACCAAGAGACCCAGTACTTC.

V usage is TRBV2 and J usage is TRBJ2-1, with 8 bases identical to TRBD1. Germline V gives CDR1 SNHLY, CDR2 FYNNEI. The CDR3 totals 15 residues. The trim removed 4 bases at V and 5 bases at J, leaving 7 bases unmatched. The CDR3 nucleotides are TGTGCCAGCAGTGGGGAGGACAGGGTACACAATGAGCAGTTCTTC. It encodes CASSGEDRVHNEQFF.